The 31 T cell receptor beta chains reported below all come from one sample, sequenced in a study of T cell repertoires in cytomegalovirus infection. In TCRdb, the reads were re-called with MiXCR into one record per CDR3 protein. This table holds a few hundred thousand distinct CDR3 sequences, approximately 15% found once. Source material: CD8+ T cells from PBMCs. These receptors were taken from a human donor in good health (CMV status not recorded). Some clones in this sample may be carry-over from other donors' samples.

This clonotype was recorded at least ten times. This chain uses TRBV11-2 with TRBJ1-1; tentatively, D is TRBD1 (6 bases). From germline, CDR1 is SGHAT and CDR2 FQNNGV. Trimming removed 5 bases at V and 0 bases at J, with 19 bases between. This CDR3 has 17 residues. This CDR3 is CASSVTQGPGMNTEAFF. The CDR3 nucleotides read TGTGCCAGCAGCGTCACACAGGGACCTGGGATGAACACTGAAGCTTTCTTT.

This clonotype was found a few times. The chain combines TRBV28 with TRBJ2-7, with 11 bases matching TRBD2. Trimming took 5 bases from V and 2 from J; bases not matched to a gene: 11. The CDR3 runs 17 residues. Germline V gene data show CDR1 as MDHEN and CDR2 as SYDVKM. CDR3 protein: CASSGSASGGTTYEQYF. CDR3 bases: TGTGCCAGCAGTGGATCCGCTAGCGGGGGGACAACCTACGAGCAGTACTTC.

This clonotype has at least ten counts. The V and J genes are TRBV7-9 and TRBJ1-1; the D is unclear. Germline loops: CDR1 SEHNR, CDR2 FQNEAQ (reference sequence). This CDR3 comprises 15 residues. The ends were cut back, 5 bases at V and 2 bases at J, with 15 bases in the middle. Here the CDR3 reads CASSPFLSFNTEAFF. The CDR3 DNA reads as TGTGCCAGCAGCCCGTTTCTCAGTTTTAACACTGAAGCTTTCTTT.

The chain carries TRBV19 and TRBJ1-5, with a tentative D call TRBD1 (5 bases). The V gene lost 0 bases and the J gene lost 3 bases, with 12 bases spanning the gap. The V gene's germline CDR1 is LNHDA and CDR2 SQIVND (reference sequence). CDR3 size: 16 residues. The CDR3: CASSIEMGDINQPQHF. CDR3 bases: TGTGCCAGTAGTATAGAGATGGGGGATATCAATCAGCCCCAGCATTTT. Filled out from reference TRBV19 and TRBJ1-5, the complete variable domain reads DGGITQSPKYLFRKEGQNVTLSCEQNLNHDAMYWYRQDPGQGLRLIYYSQIVNDFQKGDIAEGYSVSREKKESFPLTVTSAQKNPTAFYLCASSIEMGDINQPQHFGDGTRLSIL.

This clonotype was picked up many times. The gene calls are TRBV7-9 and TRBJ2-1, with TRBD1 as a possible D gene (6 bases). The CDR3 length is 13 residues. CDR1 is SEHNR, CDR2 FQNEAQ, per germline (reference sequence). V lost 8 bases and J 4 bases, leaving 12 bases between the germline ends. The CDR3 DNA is TGTGCCAGCCAGGGGTCGAATTACAATGAGCAGTTCTTC. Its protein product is CASQGSNYNEQFF.

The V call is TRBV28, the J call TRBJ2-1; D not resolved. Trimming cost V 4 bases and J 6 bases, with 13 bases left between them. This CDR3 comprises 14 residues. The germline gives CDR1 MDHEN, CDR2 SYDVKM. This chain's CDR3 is CASSYNAPRNEQFF. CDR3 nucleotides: TGTGCCAGCAGTTATAATGCCCCCCGCAATGAGCAGTTCTTC.

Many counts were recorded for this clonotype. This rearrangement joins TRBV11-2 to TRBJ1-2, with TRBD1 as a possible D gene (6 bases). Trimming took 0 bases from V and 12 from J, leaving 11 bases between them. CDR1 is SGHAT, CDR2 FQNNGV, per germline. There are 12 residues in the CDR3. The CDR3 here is CASSLDPRGHTF. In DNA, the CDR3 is TGTGCCAGCAGCTTAGACCCCAGGGGTCACACCTTC.

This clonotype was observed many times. CDR3 sequence reads: CASTTGTGGGMINTGELFF. DNA of the CDR3: TGTGCCAGCACTACCGGGACAGGGGGCGGGATGATAAACACCGGGGAGCTGTTTTTT. The chain is built from TRBV6-5 and TRBJ2-2, with TRBD1 identical over 12 bases. CDR1 is MNHEY, CDR2 SVGAGI, per germline. The CDR3 has 19 amino acids. V lost 7 bases and J lost 2; bases outside the gene matches: 14.

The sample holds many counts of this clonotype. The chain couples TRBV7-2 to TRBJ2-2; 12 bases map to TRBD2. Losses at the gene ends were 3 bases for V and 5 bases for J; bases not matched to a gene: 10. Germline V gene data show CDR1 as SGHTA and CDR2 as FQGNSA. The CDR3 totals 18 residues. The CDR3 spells CASSLGVGLAGYTGELFF. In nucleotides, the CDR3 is TGTGCCAGCAGCTTGGGAGTCGGACTAGCGGGGTATACCGGGGAGCTGTTTTTT.

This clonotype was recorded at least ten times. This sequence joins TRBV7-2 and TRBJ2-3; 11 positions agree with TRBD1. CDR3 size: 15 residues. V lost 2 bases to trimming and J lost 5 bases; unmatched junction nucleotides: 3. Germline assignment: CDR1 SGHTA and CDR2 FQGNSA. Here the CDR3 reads CASSLLGQGGDTQYF. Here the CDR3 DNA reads TGTGCCAGCAGCTTATTGGGACAGGGGGGAGATACGCAGTATTTT.

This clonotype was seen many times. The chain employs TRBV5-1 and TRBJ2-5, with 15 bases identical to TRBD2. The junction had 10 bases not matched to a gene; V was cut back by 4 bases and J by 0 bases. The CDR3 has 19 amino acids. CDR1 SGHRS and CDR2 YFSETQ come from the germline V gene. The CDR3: CASSEKPGLAGGHQETQYF. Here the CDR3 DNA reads TGCGCCAGCAGCGAGAAGCCGGGACTAGCGGGGGGCCACCAAGAGACCCAGTACTTC.

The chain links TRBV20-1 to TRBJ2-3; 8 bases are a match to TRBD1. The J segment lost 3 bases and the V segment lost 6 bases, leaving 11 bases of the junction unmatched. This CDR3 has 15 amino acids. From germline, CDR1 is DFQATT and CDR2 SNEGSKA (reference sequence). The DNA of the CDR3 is TGCAGTGCGATTGCAGGGGACAGGAGTACAGATACGCAGTATTTT. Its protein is CSAIAGDRSTDTQYF.

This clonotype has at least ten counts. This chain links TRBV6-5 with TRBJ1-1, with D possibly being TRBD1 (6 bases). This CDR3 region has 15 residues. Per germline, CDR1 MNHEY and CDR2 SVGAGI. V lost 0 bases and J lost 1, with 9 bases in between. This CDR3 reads CASSYSPGANTEAFF. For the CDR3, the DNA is TGTGCCAGCAGTTACTCCCCAGGGGCGAACACTGAAGCTTTCTTT.

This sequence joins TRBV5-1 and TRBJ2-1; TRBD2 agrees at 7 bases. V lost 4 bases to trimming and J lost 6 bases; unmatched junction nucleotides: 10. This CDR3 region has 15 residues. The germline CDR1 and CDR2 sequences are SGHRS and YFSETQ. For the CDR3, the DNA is TGCGCCAGCAGCCGTGGACTAGGAGCGGGCAATGAGCAGTTCTTC. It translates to CASSRGLGAGNEQFF.

CDR3 in DNA: TGTGCCAGCAGCTTCTCCACGGGAAACATTCAGTACTTC. It encodes CASSFSTGNIQYF. V is TRBV11-3 and J is TRBJ2-4; D is uncertain. The ends were cut back, 3 bases at V and 6 bases at J, with 9 bases in the middle. This CDR3 has 13 amino acids. Germline CDR1 is SGHNT and CDR2 is YENEEA.

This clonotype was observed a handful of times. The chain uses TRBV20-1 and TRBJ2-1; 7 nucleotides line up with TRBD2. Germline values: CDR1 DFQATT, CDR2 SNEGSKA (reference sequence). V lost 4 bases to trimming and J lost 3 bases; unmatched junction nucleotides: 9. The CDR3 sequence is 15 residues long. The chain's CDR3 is CSATQRGRIYNEQFF. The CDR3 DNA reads TGCAGTGCTACTCAGCGGGGCCGAATCTACAATGAGCAGTTCTTC.

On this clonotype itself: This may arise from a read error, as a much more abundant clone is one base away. The DNA of the CDR3 is TGTGCCAGCTGTTACTCCGGGGATAGGGAGCCCCAGCATTTT. Translation gives CASCYSGDREPQHF. This sequence joins TRBV6-2 or TRBV6-3 and TRBJ1-5; the D is unclear. The length of the CDR3 is 14 residues. The germline CDR1 and CDR2 sequences are MNHEY and SVGEGT.

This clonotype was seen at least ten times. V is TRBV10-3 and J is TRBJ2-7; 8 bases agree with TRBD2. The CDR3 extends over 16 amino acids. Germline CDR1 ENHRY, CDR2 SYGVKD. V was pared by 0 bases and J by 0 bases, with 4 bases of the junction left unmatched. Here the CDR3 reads CAISESMRGDSYEQYF. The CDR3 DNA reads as TGTGCCATCAGTGAGTCGATGCGGGGGGACTCCTACGAGCAGTACTTC.

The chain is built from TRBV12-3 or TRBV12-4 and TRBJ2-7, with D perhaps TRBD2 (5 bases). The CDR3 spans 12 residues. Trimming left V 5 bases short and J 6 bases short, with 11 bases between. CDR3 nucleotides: TGTGCCAGCAGTCCTCCTCGGGGCGAGCAGTACTTC. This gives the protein CASSPPRGEQYF.

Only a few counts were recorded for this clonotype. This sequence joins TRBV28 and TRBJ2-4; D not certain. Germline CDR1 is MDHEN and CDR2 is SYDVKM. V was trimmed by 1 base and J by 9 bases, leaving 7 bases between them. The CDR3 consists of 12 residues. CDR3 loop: CASSLYGFIQYF. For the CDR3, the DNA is TGTGCCAGCAGTTTATATGGGTTCATTCAGTACTTC.

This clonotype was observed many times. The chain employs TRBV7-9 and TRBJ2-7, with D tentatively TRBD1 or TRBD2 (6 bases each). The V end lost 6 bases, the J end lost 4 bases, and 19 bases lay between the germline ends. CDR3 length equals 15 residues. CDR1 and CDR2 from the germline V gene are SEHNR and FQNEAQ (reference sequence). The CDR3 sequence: CASRDGHGGRYEQYF. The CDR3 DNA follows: TGTGCCAGCAGGGATGGCCACGGGGGCCGGTACGAGCAGTACTTC.

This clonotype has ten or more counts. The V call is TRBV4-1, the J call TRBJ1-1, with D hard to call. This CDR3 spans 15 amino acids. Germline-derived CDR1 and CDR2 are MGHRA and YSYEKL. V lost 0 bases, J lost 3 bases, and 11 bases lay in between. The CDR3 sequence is CASSQDIGLYTEAFF. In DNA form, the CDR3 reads TGCGCCAGCAGCCAAGATATCGGGTTGTACACTGAAGCTTTCTTT.

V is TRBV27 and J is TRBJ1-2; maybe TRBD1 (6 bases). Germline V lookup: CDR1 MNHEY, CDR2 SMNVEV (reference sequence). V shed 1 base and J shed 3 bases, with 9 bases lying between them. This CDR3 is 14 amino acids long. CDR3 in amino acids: CASSLFGGDYGYTF. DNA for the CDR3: TGTGCCAGCAGTTTATTCGGGGGCGACTATGGCTACACCTTC.

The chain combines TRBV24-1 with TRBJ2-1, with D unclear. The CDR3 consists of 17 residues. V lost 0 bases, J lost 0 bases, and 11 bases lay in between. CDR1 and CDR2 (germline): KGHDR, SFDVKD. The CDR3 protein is CATSDLYTGYSYNEQFF. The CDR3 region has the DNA TGTGCCACCAGTGATTTGTACACTGGGTACTCCTACAATGAGCAGTTCTTC.

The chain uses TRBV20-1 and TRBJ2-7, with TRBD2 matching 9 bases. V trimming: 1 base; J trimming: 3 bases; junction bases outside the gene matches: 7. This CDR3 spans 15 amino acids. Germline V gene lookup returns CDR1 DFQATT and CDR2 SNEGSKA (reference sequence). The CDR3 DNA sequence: TGCAGTGCTAGAGTCCCTAGCGGGGACTTCTACGAGCAGTACTTC. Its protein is CSARVPSGDFYEQYF.

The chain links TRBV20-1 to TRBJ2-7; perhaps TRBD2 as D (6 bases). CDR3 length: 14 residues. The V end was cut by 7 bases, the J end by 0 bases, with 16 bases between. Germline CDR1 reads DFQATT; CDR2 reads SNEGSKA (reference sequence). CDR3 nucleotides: TGCAGTGTCGAATCGGGGAGGAGCTCCTACGAGCAGTACTTC. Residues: CSVESGRSSYEQYF.

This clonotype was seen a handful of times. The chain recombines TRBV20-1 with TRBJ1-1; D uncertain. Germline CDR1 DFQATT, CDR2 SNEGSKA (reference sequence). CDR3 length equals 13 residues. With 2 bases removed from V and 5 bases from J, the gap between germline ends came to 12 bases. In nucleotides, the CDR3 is TGCAGTGCTAGAATGAGGGTTGGGACTGAAGCTTTCTTT. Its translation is CSARMRVGTEAFF.

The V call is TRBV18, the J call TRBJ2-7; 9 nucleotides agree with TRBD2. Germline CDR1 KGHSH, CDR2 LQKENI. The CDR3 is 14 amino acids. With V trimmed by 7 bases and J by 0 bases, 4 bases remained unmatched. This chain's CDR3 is CASLAGESSYEQYF. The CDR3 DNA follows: TGTGCCAGCTTAGCGGGGGAGAGCTCCTACGAGCAGTACTTC.

DNA for the CDR3: TGTGCCAGCAGTGTACCGGGACACCTGGTGAACACCGGGGAGCTGTTTTTT. This sequence encodes CASSVPGHLVNTGELFF. The V gene is TRBV28, the J gene TRBJ2-2; a possible D gene is TRBD1 (6 bases). This CDR3 has 17 amino acids. Germline loops: CDR1 MDHEN, CDR2 SYDVKM. The germline V and J ends were trimmed by 5 bases and 1 base, with 17 bases remaining between them.

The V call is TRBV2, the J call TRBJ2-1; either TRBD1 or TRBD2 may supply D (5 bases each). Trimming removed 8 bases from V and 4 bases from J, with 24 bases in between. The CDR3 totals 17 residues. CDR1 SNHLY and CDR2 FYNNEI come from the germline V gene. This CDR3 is CASCGTDGVALYNEQFF. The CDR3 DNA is TGTGCCAGCTGTGGGACGGACGGCGTGGCCCTTTACAATGAGCAGTTCTTC.

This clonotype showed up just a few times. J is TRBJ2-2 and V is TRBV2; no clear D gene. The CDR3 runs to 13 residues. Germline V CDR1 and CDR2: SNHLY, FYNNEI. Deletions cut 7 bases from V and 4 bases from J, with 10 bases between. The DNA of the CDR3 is TGTGCCAGCACACTCCTTGGCACCGGGGAGCTGTTTTTT. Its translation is CASTLLGTGELFF.